These T cell receptor beta chains were read from a single sample in a study of regulatory T cells in long-lasting Graves disease. TCRdb called the multiplex PCR reads again in MiXCR, with one record for every CDR3 protein. The profile covers more than 650,000 distinct CDR3 sequences, with approximately 31% appearing a single time and 40% to 50% taken by the ten largest. The sample consisted of peripheral blood mononuclear cells (PBMCs), taken when the disease was refractory, from a patient treated with antithyroid drugs. The receptors were gathered from a female donor with Graves disease. Each CDR3 is given with its conserved first and last residue. The order of the fields is J gene, clone size, V gene, D gene, CDR3 protein, CDR3 DNA. D genes are given only for firm matches. Not all rows give a size; the values are once, few, many and, for expanded clones, a class.

TRBJ2-2,-,TRBV11-2,TRBD2,CASSLVRVTSGREYTGELFF,TGTGCCAGCAGCTTAGTTCGGGTCACTAGCGGGAGGGAGTACACCGGGGAGCTGTTTTTT
TRBJ2-7,-,TRBV5-1,-,CASSLGGIGYEQYF,TGCGCCAGCAGCTTGGGCGGGATCGGCTACGAGCAGTACTTC
TRBJ2-4,few,TRBV12-3/TRBV12-4,TRBD1,CASSIVVGTGNIQYF,TGTGCCAGCAGTATAGTTGTGGGGACAGGAAACATTCAGTACTTC
TRBJ2-1,once,TRBV29-1,-,CSVEKLPGLDNEQFF,TGCAGCGTTGAGAAGCTGCCGGGGCTAGATAATGAGCAGTTCTTC
TRBJ2-7,few,TRBV20-1,-,CSARIGVGEQYF,TGCAGTGCTAGGATCGGTGTGGGAGAGCAGTACTTC
TRBJ1-1,-,TRBV3-1,-,CASSQMEGSEAFF,TGTGCCAGCAGCCAAATGGAGGGGAGTGAAGCTTTCTTT
TRBJ2-2,-,TRBV6-2/TRBV6-3,-,CASSLNCGNTGELFF,TGTGCCAGCAGTTTGAACTGTGGGAACACCGGGGAGCTGTTTTTT
TRBJ1-2,many,TRBV27,-,CASSLFGGRAANYGYTF,TGTGCCAGCAGTTTATTTGGGGGGAGGGCGGCTAACTATGGCTACACCTTC
TRBJ2-5,-,TRBV29-1,TRBD1,CSVRGLGDRVQETQYF,TGCAGCGTGAGAGGGCTTGGGGACAGGGTGCAAGAGACCCAGTACTTC
TRBJ1-1,few,TRBV2,TRBD1,CASGTGMNTEAFF,TGTGCCAGCGGGACAGGGATGAACACTGAAGCTTTCTTC
TRBJ2-7,-,TRBV27,TRBD2,CASSLGYQSGISYEQYF,TGTGCCAGCAGCCTAGGATACCAAAGCGGGATATCCTACGAGCAGTACTTC
TRBJ1-5,-,TRBV20-1,TRBD1,CSARDRPVTQHF,TGCAGTGCTAGGGACAGGCCGGTGACCCAGCATTTT
TRBJ2-5,-,TRBV20-1,-,CSASEGVGRVQETQYF,TGCAGTGCTAGTGAGGGGGTGGGCAGGGTCCAAGAGACCCAGTACTTC
TRBJ2-7,-,TRBV7-3,TRBD1,CASSFRTGWEQYF,TGTGCCAGCAGCTTCAGGACAGGCTGGGAGCAGTACTTC
TRBJ1-2,few,TRBV30,-,CAWSLVYGYTF,TGTGCCTGGAGTTTGGTTTATGGCTACACCTTC
TRBJ1-1,-,TRBV19,TRBD1,CASSLRGQGHTEAFF,TGTGCCAGTAGTCTTCGTGGACAGGGCCACACTGAAGCTTTCTTT
TRBJ2-2,once,TRBV30,TRBD1,CACAGGGQPGELFF,TGTGCCTGCGCAGGGGGCGGGCAACCCGGGGAGCTGTTTTTT
TRBJ1-2,many,TRBV2,-,CASSPFLAENYGYTF,TGTGCCAGCAGTCCCTTTTTGGCTGAGAACTATGGCTACACCTTC
TRBJ2-7,-,TRBV20-1,-,CSASVRDGSYEQYF,TGCAGTGCTAGCGTCCGGGACGGCTCCTACGAGCAGTACTTC
TRBJ2-5,many,TRBV19,-,CASSPAPKETQYF,TGTGCCAGTAGTCCAGCCCCGAAAGAGACCCAGTACTTC
TRBJ1-4,few,TRBV15,-,CATSGTSDEKLFF,TGTGCCACCAGCGGAACTTCGGATGAAAAACTGTTTTTT
TRBJ2-7,-,TRBV28,TRBD2,CASSPPRRLAGDAYEQYF,TGTGCCAGCAGTCCCCCGCGGCGACTAGCGGGAGATGCCTACGAGCAGTACTTC
TRBJ1-2,-,TRBV10-3,-,CAISESVGDYGYTF,TGTGCCATCAGTGAGTCGGTAGGGGACTATGGCTACACCTTC
TRBJ1-1,many,TRBV15,-,CATSRANRVEAFF,TGTGCCACCAGCAGAGCTAACAGGGTTGAAGCTTTCTTT
TRBJ2-4,-,TRBV5-5,TRBD1,CASSGTGFSKNIQYF,TGTGCCAGCAGCGGGACAGGGTTCTCCAAAAACATTCAGTACTTC
TRBJ2-5,-,TRBV7-9,-,CASSPTWGFSETQYF,TGTGCCAGCAGCCCAACCTGGGGTTTTTCGGAGACCCAGTACTTC
TRBJ1-5,-,TRBV6-1,TRBD1,CASSGYRGPSNQPQHF,TGTGCCAGCAGTGGATACAGGGGGCCTAGCAATCAGCCCCAGCATTTT
TRBJ1-1,few,TRBV30,-,CAVRGRQNTEAFF,TGTGCCGTACGTGGGAGGCAGAACACTGAAGCTTTCTTT
TRBJ2-5,many,TRBV20-1,TRBD2,CSVLLAGWYQETQYF,TGCAGTGTCCTATTAGCGGGATGGTACCAAGAGACCCAGTACTTC
TRBJ1-2,many,TRBV12-3/TRBV12-4,-,CASSWTGSDGYTF,TGTGCCAGCAGCTGGACCGGGTCGGATGGCTACACCTTC
TRBJ1-1,many,TRBV7-3,-,CASSLQRVTEAFF,TGTGCCAGCAGCTTACAAAGGGTCACTGAAGCTTTCTTT
TRBJ1-1,-,TRBV18,-,CASSPGGNRAFF,TGTGCCAGCTCCCCCGGAGGGAATAGAGCTTTCTTT
TRBJ2-3,once,TRBV20-1,TRBD2,CSASGRGTDTQYF,TGCAGTGCTAGCGGGAGGGGCACAGATACGCAGTATTTT
TRBJ2-1,-,TRBV6-2/TRBV6-3,-,CASERTASYNEQFF,TGTGCCAGCGAGAGGACGGCTTCCTACAATGAGCAGTTCTTC
TRBJ1-1,few,TRBV20-1,-,CSATRDRNTEAFF,TGCAGTGCCACACGCGACAGAAACACTGAAGCTTTCTTT
TRBJ2-5,many,TRBV2,TRBD2,CASSALPRLAGGETQYF,TGTGCCAGCAGTGCCCTACCCCGGCTAGCGGGAGGAGAGACCCAGTACTTC
TRBJ1-2,-,TRBV2,-,CASRDRGLSYGYTF,TGTGCCAGCAGGGACCGGGGACTATCCTATGGCTACACCTTC
TRBJ2-7,few,TRBV12-3/TRBV12-4,-,CASSLASSQQYF,TGTGCCAGCAGCCTTGCTAGCTCTCAGCAGTACTTC
TRBJ1-2,few,TRBV19,-,CASWTANYGYTF,TGTGCCAGTTGGACAGCTAACTATGGCTACACCTTC
TRBJ1-4,few,TRBV7-9,-,CASSFTGVANEKLFF,TGTGCCAGCAGCTTCACGGGGGTAGCTAATGAAAAACTGTTTTTT
TRBJ1-2,few,TRBV20-1,-,CSAKRGRNYGYTF,TGCAGTGCTAAACGGGGTCGTAACTATGGCTACACCTTC
TRBJ1-3,few,TRBV9,-,CASSVRGDSGNTIYF,TGTGCCAGCAGCGTACGGGGGGACTCTGGAAACACCATATATTTT
TRBJ2-4,-,TRBV11-2,TRBD1,CASSLRGQSIQYF,TGTGCCAGCAGCTTGAGGGGGCAGAGCATTCAGTACTTC